Below, 13 T cell receptor beta chains from the same sample are listed, as sequenced in a study of glioma-infiltrating T cells after dendritic cell vaccination. Noted time point: after dendritic cell vaccination, including at tumor progression/relapse. Method: immunoSEQ multiplex PCR; TCRdb's copy keeps in-frame clones and lacks some. The sample shows 50,000 to 65,000 clones, approximately 81% of them seen only once. The specimen was blood, collected after dendritic cell vaccination. The receptors originated from a human donor with glioblastoma.

The V and J genes are TRBV7-9 and TRBJ2-7, with D possibly being TRBD1 (6 bases). The CDR3 spans 14 residues. Trimming pared 5 bases from V and 6 bases from J, leaving 17 bases between. CDR1 and CDR2 from the germline V gene are SEHNR and FQNEAQ (reference sequence). CDR3 DNA sequence: TGTGCCAGCAGCAGAATAGGGGGTCGTCTCGAGCAGTACTTC. This sequence encodes CASSRIGGRLEQYF.

This clone was detected a few times. The chain recombines TRBV7-2 with TRBJ1-2, with D unclear. The CDR3 consists of 13 residues. Looked up from germline, CDR1 is SGHTA and CDR2 is FQGNSA. The V and J ends lost 6 bases and 8 bases respectively, with 16 bases between them. The CDR3 DNA reads TGTGCCAGCAGTGAATCGGGTCGACGGGGCTACACCTTC. It specifies CASSESGRRGYTF. Together with reference TRBV7-2 and TRBJ1-2, the CDR3 gives the full variable domain: GAGVSQSPSNKVTEKGKDVELRCDPISGHTALYWYRQSLGQGLEFLIYFQGNSAPDKSGLPSDRFSAERTGGSVSTLTIQRTQQEDSAVYLCASSESGRRGYTFGSGTRLTVV.

This chain links TRBV11-3 with TRBJ1-1; weak D call: TRBD1 (6 bases). This CDR3 has 14 amino acids. V shed 3 bases and J shed 2 bases, with 10 bases lying between them. CDR1 is SGHNT, CDR2 YENEEA, per germline. The CDR3 DNA follows: TGTGCCAGCAGCTTGGGGGGGCCTAACACTGAAGCTTTCTTT. Encoded protein: CASSLGGPNTEAFF.

The chain joins TRBV25-1 to TRBJ1-4; D is possibly TRBD1 (5 bases). The CDR3 contains 16 residues. V was trimmed by 6 bases and J by 0 bases, leaving 14 bases between them. The V gene's germline CDR1 is MGHDK and CDR2 SYGVNS. CDR3: CASRGGPGATNEKLFF. CDR3 DNA sequence: TGTGCCAGCAGGGGTGGGCCGGGGGCAACTAATGAAAAACTGTTTTTT.

This chain's CDR3 is CASQGSGLASSTDTQYF. The CDR3 DNA sequence: TGTGCCAGTCAGGGGTCAGGACTAGCGTCTAGCACAGATACGCAGTATTTT. The chain links TRBV19 to TRBJ2-3; 9 positions match TRBD2. After removal of 8 bases from V and 0 bases from J, the junction contained 12 bases not matched to a gene. The CDR3 length is 17 residues. Germline V CDR1 and CDR2: LNHDA, SQIVND (reference sequence).

This clone was detected only a few times. CDR3 sequence reads: CATRGANEQFF. Written as DNA, the CDR3 is TGTGCCACCCGGGGGGCCAATGAGCAGTTCTTC. The chain recombines TRBV10-3 with TRBJ2-1, with D tentatively TRBD2 (7 bases). V lost 10 bases to trimming and J lost 6 bases, with 10 bases between them. The germline V gene encodes CDR1 ENHRY and CDR2 SYGVKD. CDR3 length equals 11 residues.

The gene calls are TRBV19 and TRBJ1-1, with a possible D match to TRBD1 (5 bases). The CDR3 runs to 13 residues. Germline V gene lookup returns CDR1 LNHDA and CDR2 SQIVND (reference sequence). Trimming pared 6 bases from V and 6 bases from J, leaving 14 bases between. The CDR3 nucleotides read TGTGCCAGTAGGGACCCGGACAATGCTGAAGCTTTCTTT. Translation: CASRDPDNAEAFF.

The chain is built from TRBV28 and TRBJ1-1; D call uncertain. Per germline, CDR1 MDHEN and CDR2 SYDVKM. The CDR3 runs 11 residues. V shed 5 bases and J shed 8 bases, with 9 bases lying between them. The CDR3 bases are TGTGCCAGCAGTCTAGCCAGGGAAGCTTTCTTT. Translated: CASSLAREAFF.

The J gene is TRBJ1-5, the V gene TRBV7-6; D is unclear. V was trimmed by 6 bases and J by 3 bases, leaving 15 bases between them. The CDR3 runs 15 residues. Germline CDR1 reads SGHVS; CDR2 reads FNYEAQ. The CDR3 loop reads CASSQAVGLNQPQHF. In nucleotides, the CDR3 is TGTGCCAGCAGTCAAGCGGTCGGACTCAATCAGCCCCAGCATTTT. The entire variable domain, with the rest obtained from reference TRBV7-6 and TRBJ1-5, is as follows: GAGVSQSPRYKVTKRGQDVALRCDPISGHVSLYWYRQALGQGPEFLTYFNYEAQQDKSGLPNDRFSAERPEGSISTLTIQRTEQRDSAMYRCASSQAVGLNQPQHFGDGTRLSIL.

V gene TRBV30 combines with J gene TRBJ2-5; D possibly corresponds to TRBD1 (6 bases). There are 13 residues in the CDR3. Germline-derived CDR1 and CDR2 are GTSNPN and SVGIG (reference sequence). V lost 2 bases and J lost 4, with 11 bases in between. The CDR3 DNA reads TGTGCCTGGAGTTACAGGGATGGAGAGACCCAGTACTTC. As protein: CAWSYRDGETQYF. The full variable domain, with the rest looked up from reference TRBV30 and TRBJ2-5, is SQTIHQWPATLVQPVGSPLSLECTVEGTSNPNLYWYRQAAGRGLQLLFYSVGIGQISSEVPQNLSASRPQDRQFILSSKKLLLSDSGFYLCAWSYRDGETQYFGPGTRLLVL.

CDR3 loop: CASSLAGGSSYEQYF. The DNA of the CDR3 is TGTGCCAGCAGCTTAGCGGGCGGGAGCTCCTACGAGCAGTACTTC. The rearrangement joins TRBV7-8 to TRBJ2-7; the match to TRBD2 covers 7 bases. The CDR3 has 15 residues. Looked up from germline, CDR1 is SGHVS and CDR2 is FQNEAQ. Germline trimming cut 0 bases from V and 0 bases from J; bases unmatched to any gene: 2.

V and J are TRBV30 and TRBJ1-1; D might be TRBD1 (6 bases). V was shortened by 4 bases and J by 0 bases, with 9 bases between the two germline ends. CDR1 is GTSNPN and CDR2 is SVGIG in the germline V gene (reference sequence). The CDR3 consists of 13 residues. DNA for the CDR3: TGTGCCTGGACTCACAGGGTGAACACTGAAGCTTTCTTT. It yields the protein CAWTHRVNTEAFF.

This clone was recorded once. The chain uses TRBV5-4 and TRBJ2-5; 12 bases are a match to TRBD1. The CDR3 totals 15 residues. V shed 4 bases, J shed 11 bases, and the junction held 12 bases outside the gene matches. Per the germline V gene, CDR1 is SGHNT and CDR2 is YYREEE (reference sequence). The CDR3 DNA is TGTGCCAGCAGCCAGCCGGGACAGGGGGCAGGAGAGCAGTACTTC. Translation: CASSQPGQGAGEQYF.